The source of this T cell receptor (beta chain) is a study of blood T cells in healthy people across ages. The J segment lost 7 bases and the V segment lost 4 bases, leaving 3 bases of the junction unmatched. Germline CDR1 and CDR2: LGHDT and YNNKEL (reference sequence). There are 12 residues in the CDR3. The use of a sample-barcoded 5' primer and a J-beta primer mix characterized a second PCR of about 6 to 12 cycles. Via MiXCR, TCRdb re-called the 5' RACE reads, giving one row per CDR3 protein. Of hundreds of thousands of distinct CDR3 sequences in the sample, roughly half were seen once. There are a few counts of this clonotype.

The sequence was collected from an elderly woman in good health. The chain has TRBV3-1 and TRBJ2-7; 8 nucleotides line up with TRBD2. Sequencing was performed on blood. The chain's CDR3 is CASSRLANEQYF. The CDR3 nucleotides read TGTGCCAGCAGCCGACTAGCGAATGAGCAGTACTTC.